Sequencing of this TCR beta chain was carried out in a study of T cell responses to AZD1222 COVID-19 vaccine. Study outcomes and limitations: Two AZD1222 administrations were followed by greater Spike-specific TCR breadth and depth. Every sample of the repertoires postdated the peak T cell response. Donors were chiefly white British, with a greater number of females, and clonal diversity was perhaps underestimated.

The method was immunoSEQ multiplex PCR; TCRdb's version includes in-frame clones alone and lacks a portion of them. Seen here are approximately 96,000 clones, around 84% observed once, and the top ten hold approximately 5.6%. This clone appeared once. What it recognizes is unknown. Trimming took 3 bases from V and 0 from J, leaving 6 bases between them. The V gene's germline CDR1 is LNHDA and CDR2 SQIVND (reference sequence). The CDR3 has 14 amino acids. This sample comprised peripheral blood, obtained 28 days after the second AZD1222 dose. The V gene is TRBV19, the J gene TRBJ1-5; D call uncertain. This clonotype was sampled from an adult who received the AZD1222 COVID-19 vaccine. The CDR3 DNA reads as TGTGCCAGTAGTATTCGAGTTAGCAATCAGCCCCAGCATTTT. This encodes CASSIRVSNQPQHF.